This TCR beta chain derives from a study of T cells in localized non-small cell lung cancer (dated by TCRdb to 2018 to 2021). Study-wide context: Comparing tumors with uninvolved tumor-adjacent lungs, the study looked at the T cell repertoires of 236 patients with early-stage NSCLC. The cohort was made up of approximately 250 treatment-naive NSCLC patients whose localized lung tumors had been resected. NSCLC patients had a mean age of approximately 66 years, and around 130 were male and 85 to 110 female. What the study reported, not specific to this receptor: Of the top 100 tumor clones, a median of approximately 60 were detected in paired uninvolved adjacent lung; 28 were also among that lung's top 100. Higher T cell density in blood was associated with longer overall survival, whereas higher clonality in adjacent lung was associated with shorter survival. Because the study design was exploratory, TCR variables were selected using unadjusted p-values without false-discovery rate correction. Because multi-region sequencing of the tumors was not done, intratumor heterogeneity could not be ruled out. Uninvolved tumor-adjacent lung showed the highest T cell clonality, higher than tumor, which suggests more focused antigenic responses in the uninvolved tumor-adjacent lung.

TCR beta CDR3 regions were sequenced from DNA using the immunoSEQ Assay. The paper's data handling went like this. To compute T cell density, TCR beta template counts were normalized to usable DNA, which was estimated by amplifying housekeeping genes. Richness was estimated using the preseqR package, with extrapolation to 400,000 templates for PBMC samples and to 120,000 templates for tissue samples. Clonality was taken to be one minus Pielou's evenness. Differential abundance testing on productive amino-acid clonotypes, with a minimum total count of 5 and an alpha of 0.1, was used to identify tissue-enriched TCRs. Repertoire overlap between compartments was quantified with the Jaccard Index and Morisita Overlap Index. GLIPH clustered TCR beta CDR3s with public tetramer-defined viral CDR3s; viral motifs required at least three viral sequences plus V-gene enrichment. TCRdb took this table from immuneACCESS and kept in-frame rearrangements with V and J called. Such tables lack part of the clones; where checked against another copy, unresolved V genes explain under half of the gap, and the rest is unexplained. V and J calls plus clone size are reproduced from that table; the DNA served to infer D and trimming. This sample lists roughly 40,000 clones; 88% were detected once. Less than 3.5% of the sample belongs to the ten largest clones.

At diagnosis, tumor, uninvolved tumor-adjacent lung and peripheral blood were collected and then preserved as a mix of FFPE and fresh-frozen material. For TCR repertoire profiling, blood samples were analyzed in the form of peripheral blood mononuclear cells. A note on this clone: It lacks a known antigen. Base qualities are not recorded, but no much larger clone differs from it by a single base.

The CDR3 numbers 14 residues from cysteine through phenylalanine. The sequence is cut down to CDR3 DNA, 42 bases in frame from base 1. Here V drops 8 bases and J drops 6 bases, and the junction holds 7 bases not matched to any gene. CDR1 and CDR2 are drawn from the germline V gene (reference sequence): MNHNY, SVGAGI. The sample here was peripheral blood, taken before any cancer treatment. This receptor chain uses TRBV6-6 and TRBJ2-1, with TRBD1 identical over 10 junction bases. The TCR sequence derives from a woman aged 35 to 75 with stage I lung adenocarcinoma. The encoded CDR3 is CASDRGPGVNEQFF. Read as DNA, the sequence is TGTGCCAGCGACAGGGGGCCAGGGGTCAATGAGCAGTTCTTC.